This T cell receptor (beta chain) was documented in a study of blood T cell repertoires in COVID-19. TCRdb's copy holds only in-frame clones and misses some; the assay was immunoSEQ multiplex PCR. The top ten clones hold 60% to 80% of a sample with over 25,000 clones, around 81% of them seen once. This sequence originates from a man in his 70s with acute or convalescent COVID-19. The sequencing input was peripheral blood.

The CDR3 loop is CASSPGQALNYGYTF. As DNA, the CDR3 is TGTGCCAGCAGCCCGGGACAGGCCCTTAACTATGGCTACACCTTC. The gene calls are TRBV7-9 and TRBJ1-2; TRBD1 aligns across 8 bases. This CDR3 has 15 residues. V shed 5 bases, J shed 1 base, and the junction held 6 bases outside the gene matches. From germline, CDR1 is SEHNR and CDR2 FQNEAQ (reference sequence).